This entry concerns a single T cell receptor (beta chain). Its cognate antigen is unknown. Assay version v3.0 of immunoSEQ was used, and it was run at survey level. TCRdb's table, derived via immunoSEQ multiplex PCR, lists solely in-frame clones and lacks some. The profile shows approximately 17,000 clones, 76% of them singletons. This sample was taken from a study of long-term antiretroviral therapy in people with HIV. General study findings and limits: Even long-term ART left TRB diversity below transplant donor controls, despite gains.

CDR3 length: 13 residues. Trimming removed 1 base at V and 8 bases at J, with 10 bases between. Germline-derived CDR1 and CDR2 are SGHRS and YFSETQ. The clonotype originates from a woman aged 45-65 years with HIV. This sample comprised unsorted PBMCs, obtained around 2.5 years before starting antiretroviral therapy. The chain carries TRBV5-1 and TRBJ2-4; no clear D. CDR3 DNA sequence: TGCGCCAGCAGCTTGAAGGAGCTGGACATTCAGTACTTC. Its protein product is CASSLKELDIQYF. The full variable domain, completed using reference TRBV5-1 and TRBJ2-4, is KAGVTQTPRYLIKTRGQQVTLSCSPISGHRSVSWYQQTPGQGLQFLFEYFSETQRNKGNFPGRFSGRQFSNSRSEMNVSTLELGDSALYLCASSLKELDIQYFGAGTRLSVL.